This paragraph covers one T cell receptor beta chain sequence. Each individual donor underwent a draw of approximately 10 milliliters of peripheral blood. A J-beta primer mix and a sample-barcoded 5' primer were used in a second PCR of about 7 to 12 cycles. The template-switch adaptor was a 5' adaptor with 12 random nucleotides. It tagged each cDNA molecule. One entry per CDR3 protein, called by TCRdb with MiXCR from the 5' RACE reads. The sample records 1.5 million to 2 million distinct CDR3 sequences, roughly 27% being singletons. The sample is drawn from a study of blood T cells in healthy people across ages. The sequencing sample was made of blood. The clonotype comes from a woman aged 25-40 years in good health.

As DNA, the CDR3 is TGTGCCAGCAGCTTAAGGGGGGGCGCGGGCACTGAAGCTTTCTTT. Translation gives CASSLRGGAGTEAFF. The gene calls are TRBV7-8 and TRBJ1-1, with a possible D match to TRBD1 (6 bases). Trimming removed 2 bases from V and 4 bases from J, with 14 bases in between. Germline V gene data show CDR1 as SGHVS and CDR2 as FQNEAQ. The CDR3 has 15 amino acids. Variable domain in full (rest from reference TRBV7-8 and TRBJ1-1): GAGVSQSPRYKVAKRGQDVALRCDPISGHVSLFWYQQALGQGPEFLTYFQNEAQLDKSGLPSDRFFAERPEGSVSTLKIQRTQQEDSAVYLCASSLRGGAGTEAFFGQGTRLTVV.